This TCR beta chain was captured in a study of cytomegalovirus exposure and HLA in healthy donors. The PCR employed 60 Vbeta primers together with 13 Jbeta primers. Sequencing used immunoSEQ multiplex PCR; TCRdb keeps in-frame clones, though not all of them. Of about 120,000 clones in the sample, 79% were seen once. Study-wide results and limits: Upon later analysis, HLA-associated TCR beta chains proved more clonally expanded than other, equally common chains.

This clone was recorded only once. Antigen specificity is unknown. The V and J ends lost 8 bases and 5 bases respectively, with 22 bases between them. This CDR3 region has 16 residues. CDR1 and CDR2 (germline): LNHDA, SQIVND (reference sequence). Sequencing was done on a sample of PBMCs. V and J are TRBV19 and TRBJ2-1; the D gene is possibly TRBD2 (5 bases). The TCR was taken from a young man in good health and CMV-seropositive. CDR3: CASCPRGQRRNNEQFF. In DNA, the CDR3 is TGTGCCAGTTGCCCCCGCGGCCAGCGGAGGAACAATGAGCAGTTCTTC.